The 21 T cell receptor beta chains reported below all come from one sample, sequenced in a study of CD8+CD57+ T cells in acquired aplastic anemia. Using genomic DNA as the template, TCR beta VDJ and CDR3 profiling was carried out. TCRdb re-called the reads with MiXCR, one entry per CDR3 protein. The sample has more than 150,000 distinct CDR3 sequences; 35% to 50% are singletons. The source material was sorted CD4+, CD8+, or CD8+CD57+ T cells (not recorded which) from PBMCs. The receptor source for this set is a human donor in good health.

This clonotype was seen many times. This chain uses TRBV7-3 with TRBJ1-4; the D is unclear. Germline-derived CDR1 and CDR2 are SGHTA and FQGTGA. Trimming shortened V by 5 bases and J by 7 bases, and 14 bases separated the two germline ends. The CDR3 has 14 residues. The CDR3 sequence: CASSASKGGEKLFF. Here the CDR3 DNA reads TGTGCCAGCAGCGCATCTAAGGGCGGTGAAAAACTGTTTTTT.

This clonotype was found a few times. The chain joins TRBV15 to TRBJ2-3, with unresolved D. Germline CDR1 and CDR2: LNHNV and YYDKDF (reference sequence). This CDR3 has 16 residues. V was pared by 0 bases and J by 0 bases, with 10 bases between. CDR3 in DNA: TGTGCCACCAGCAGAGATATCAGCGCTAGCACAGATACGCAGTATTTT. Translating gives CATSRDISASTDTQYF.

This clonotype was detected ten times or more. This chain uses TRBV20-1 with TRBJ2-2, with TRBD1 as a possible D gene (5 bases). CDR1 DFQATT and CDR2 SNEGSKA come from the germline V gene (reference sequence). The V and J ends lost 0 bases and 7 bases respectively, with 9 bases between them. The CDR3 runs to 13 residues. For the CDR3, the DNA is TGCAGTGCTAGAGACCAGGGTTTCGGGGAGCTGTTTTTT. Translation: CSARDQGFGELFF.

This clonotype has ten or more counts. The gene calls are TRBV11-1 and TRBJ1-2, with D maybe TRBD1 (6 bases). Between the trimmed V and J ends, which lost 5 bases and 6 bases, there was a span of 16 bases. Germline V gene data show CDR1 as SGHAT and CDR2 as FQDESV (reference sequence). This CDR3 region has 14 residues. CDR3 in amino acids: CASSHRVRGDGYTF. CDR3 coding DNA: TGTGCCAGCAGCCACAGGGTGCGGGGTGATGGCTACACCTTC.

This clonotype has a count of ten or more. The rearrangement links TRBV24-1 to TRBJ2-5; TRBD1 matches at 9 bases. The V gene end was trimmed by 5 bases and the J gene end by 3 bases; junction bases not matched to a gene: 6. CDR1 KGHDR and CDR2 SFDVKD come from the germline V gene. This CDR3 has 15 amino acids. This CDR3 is CATSGTGVGKETQYF. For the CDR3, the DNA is TGTGCCACCAGTGGGACAGGGGTCGGGAAAGAGACCCAGTACTTC.

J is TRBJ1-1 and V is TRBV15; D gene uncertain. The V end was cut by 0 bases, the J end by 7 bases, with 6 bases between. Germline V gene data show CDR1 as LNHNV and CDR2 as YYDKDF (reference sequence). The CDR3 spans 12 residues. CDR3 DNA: TGTGCCACCAGCAGAGATCGTCATGAAGCTTTCTTT. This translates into CATSRDRHEAFF.

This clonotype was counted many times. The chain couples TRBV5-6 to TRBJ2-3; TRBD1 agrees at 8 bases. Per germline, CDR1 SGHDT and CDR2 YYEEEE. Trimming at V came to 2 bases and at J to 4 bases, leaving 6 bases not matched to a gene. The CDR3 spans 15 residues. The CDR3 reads CASSFGQGLADTQYF. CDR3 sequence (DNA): TGTGCCAGCAGCTTTGGACAGGGATTAGCAGATACGCAGTATTTT.

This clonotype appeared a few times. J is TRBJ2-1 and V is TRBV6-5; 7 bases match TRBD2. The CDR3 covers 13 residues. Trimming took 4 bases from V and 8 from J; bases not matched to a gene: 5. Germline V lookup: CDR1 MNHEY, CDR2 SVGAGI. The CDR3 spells CASSLRLAYEQFF. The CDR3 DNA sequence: TGTGCCAGCAGTTTAAGACTAGCCTATGAGCAGTTCTTC.

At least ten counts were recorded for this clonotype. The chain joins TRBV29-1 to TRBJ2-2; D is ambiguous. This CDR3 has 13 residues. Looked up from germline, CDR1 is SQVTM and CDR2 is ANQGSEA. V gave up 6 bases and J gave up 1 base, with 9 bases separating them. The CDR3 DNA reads TGCAGCGTCCCTGACTTGAACACCGGGGAGCTGTTTTTT. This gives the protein CSVPDLNTGELFF.

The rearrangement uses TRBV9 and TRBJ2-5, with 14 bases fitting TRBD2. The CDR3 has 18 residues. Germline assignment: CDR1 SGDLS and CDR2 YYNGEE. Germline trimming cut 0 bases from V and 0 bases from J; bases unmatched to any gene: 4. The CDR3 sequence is CASSVGLAGGLYQETQYF. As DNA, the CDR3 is TGTGCCAGCAGCGTAGGACTAGCGGGGGGGCTGTACCAAGAGACCCAGTACTTC.

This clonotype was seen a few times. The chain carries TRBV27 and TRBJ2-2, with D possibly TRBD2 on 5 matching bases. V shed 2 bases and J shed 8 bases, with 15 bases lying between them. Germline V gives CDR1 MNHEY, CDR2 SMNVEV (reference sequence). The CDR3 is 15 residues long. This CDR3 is CASSLLAGRLGELFF. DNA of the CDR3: TGTGCCAGCAGTTTACTAGCCGGGCGGCTAGGGGAGCTGTTTTTT.

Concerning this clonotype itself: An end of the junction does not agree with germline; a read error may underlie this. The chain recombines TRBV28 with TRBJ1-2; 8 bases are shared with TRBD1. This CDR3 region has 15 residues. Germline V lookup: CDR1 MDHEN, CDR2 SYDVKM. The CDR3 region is CASSSNGQGAIGCTF. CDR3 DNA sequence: TGTGCCAGCAGCTCGAACGGACAGGGAGCTATCGGCTGCACCTTC.

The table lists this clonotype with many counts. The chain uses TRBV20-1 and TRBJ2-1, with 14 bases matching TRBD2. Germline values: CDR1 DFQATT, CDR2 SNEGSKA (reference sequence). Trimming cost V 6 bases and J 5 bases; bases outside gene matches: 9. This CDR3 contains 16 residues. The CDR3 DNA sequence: TGCAGTGCCAGTCGACTAGCGGGAGGGTGGGACAATGAGCAGTTCTTC. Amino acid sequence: CSASRLAGGWDNEQFF.

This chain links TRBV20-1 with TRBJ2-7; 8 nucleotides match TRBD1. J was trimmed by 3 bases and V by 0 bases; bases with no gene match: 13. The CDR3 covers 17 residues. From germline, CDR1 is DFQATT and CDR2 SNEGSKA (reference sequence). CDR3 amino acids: CSARDLGGRGRGYEQYF. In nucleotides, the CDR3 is TGCAGTGCTAGAGATCTCGGGGGCAGGGGGCGAGGCTACGAGCAGTACTTC.

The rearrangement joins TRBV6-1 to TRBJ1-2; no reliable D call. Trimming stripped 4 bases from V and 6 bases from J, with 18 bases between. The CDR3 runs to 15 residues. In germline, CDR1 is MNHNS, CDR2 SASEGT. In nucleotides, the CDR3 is TGTGCCAGCAGTGCCCCTCCGGGGAGGGCTCATGGCTACACCTTC. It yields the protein CASSAPPGRAHGYTF.

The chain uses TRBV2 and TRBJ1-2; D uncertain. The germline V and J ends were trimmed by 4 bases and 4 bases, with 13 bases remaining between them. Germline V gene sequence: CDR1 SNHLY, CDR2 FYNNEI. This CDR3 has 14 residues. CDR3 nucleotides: TGTGCCAGCAGTGCTCTGGTGATCCCCTATGGCTACACCTTC. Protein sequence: CASSALVIPYGYTF.

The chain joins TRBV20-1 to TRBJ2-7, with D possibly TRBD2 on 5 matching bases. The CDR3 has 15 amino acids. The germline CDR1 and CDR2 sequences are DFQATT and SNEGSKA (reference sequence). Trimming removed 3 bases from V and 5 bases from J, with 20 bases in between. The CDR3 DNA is TGCAGTGCTAGTGGCCTAAAGGGAGCCACCGACGAGCAGTACTTC. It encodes CSASGLKGATDEQYF.

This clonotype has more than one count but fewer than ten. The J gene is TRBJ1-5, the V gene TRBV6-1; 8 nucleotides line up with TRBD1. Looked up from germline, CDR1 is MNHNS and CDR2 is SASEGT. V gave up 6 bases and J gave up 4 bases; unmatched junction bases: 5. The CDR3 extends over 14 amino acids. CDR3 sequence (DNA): TGTGCCAGCAGCGGAAGACAGGGGAATCAGCCCCAGCATTTT. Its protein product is CASSGRQGNQPQHF.

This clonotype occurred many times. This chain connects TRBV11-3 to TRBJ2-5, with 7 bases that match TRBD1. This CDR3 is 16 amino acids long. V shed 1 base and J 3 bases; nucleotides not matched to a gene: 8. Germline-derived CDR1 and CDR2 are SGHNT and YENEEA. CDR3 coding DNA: TGTGCCAGCAGCTTAGGTACCGGGACAGAAAAAGAGACCCAGTACTTC. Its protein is CASSLGTGTEKETQYF.

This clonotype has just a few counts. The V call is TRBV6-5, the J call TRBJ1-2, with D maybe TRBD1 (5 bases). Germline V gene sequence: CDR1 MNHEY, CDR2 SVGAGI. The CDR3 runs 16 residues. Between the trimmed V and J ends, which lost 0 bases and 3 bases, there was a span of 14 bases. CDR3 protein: CASSYSPPQEYYGYTF. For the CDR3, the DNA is TGTGCCAGCAGTTACTCCCCCCCACAGGAATACTATGGCTACACCTTC.

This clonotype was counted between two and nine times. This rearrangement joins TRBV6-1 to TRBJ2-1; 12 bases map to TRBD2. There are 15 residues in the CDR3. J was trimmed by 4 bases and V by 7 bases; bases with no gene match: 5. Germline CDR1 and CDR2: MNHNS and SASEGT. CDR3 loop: CASNLAGGNYNEQFF. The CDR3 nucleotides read TGTGCCAGCAACCTAGCGGGAGGGAATTACAATGAGCAGTTCTTC.